The T cell receptor beta chain under discussion was sequenced for a study of shared clonotypes between healthy human individuals. Study in general: Per donor, CD8 memory used one plate, CD8 naive used two, CD4 memory used three and CD4 naive used three.

On this clone: The antigen remains unidentified.

The germline gives CDR1 SGDLS, CDR2 YYNGEE. Unmatched junction bases numbered 3, after V lost 2 bases and J lost 1 base. CDR3 size: 14 residues. Original analysis: Junction-only sequences without quality scores were provided by ImmunoSEQ, so filtering was different. TCRdb keeps only in-frame clones here, not all; method: immunoSEQ multiplex PCR. V, J and clone size are taken as reported in that table, and D and trimming were inferred from the DNA itself. The data contain 1,500,000 or so clones, roughly 98.5% of them seen just once; the ten biggest clones take up about 0.34%. Study-wide results and caveats: Only blood underwent sampling, and tissue repertoires likely differ.

The chain joins TRBV9 to TRBJ2-7, with TRBD1 matching over 7 bases. The sequencing input was naive CD4+ T cells sorted from blood. Regarding subset: CD45RA+ positively selected. The source of this sequence is a man aged 25-45 years in good health. CDR3 sequence reads: CASSVPDRSYEQYF. The DNA for the CDR3 is TGTGCCAGCAGCGTTCCGGACAGGTCCTACGAGCAGTACTTC.